This T cell receptor (beta chain) was sequenced for a study of blood T cell repertoires in COVID-19 (dated by TCRdb to 2020 to 2022). With respect to the entire study: Samples from collaborators originated in the United States, Italy and Spain and spanned both the acute and convalescent phases of COVID-19. The prospective study material was composed of cDNA or gDNA derived from T cells, B-cell-depleted T cells, or PBMCs. Nearly every sample came with metadata listing a de-identified subject ID, COVID-19 status, age in years and sex. Where HLA class I and class II types were available, the types were taken from metadata supplied by the sample provider, not from assay-based typing. The repertoires were made available in a free public database intended to serve as a resource for research on the immune response to SARS-CoV-2. Subjects who had been exposed to COVID-19, were actively infected with it, or had recovered from it provided the deeply sampled blood TCRbeta repertoires that made up the dataset. Samples came from the ongoing ImmuneRACE study (first 160 participants) plus 1,254 subjects from 6 global collaborators. Results the study describes overall, beyond this receptor: The amount of clinical and demographic metadata varied by source and participant and was provided uncurated.

TCRbeta CDR3 regions were amplified from genomic DNA by means of the immunoSEQ Assay, a bias-controlled multiplex PCR. Per the original workflow: The number of nucleated cells in each sample was estimated by amplification of reference gene primers within the assay. To quantify the absolute abundance of each unique TCRbeta CDR3 rearrangement, sequence reads were collapsed and filtered. For each sample, productive Simpson clonality was calculated as the square root of Simpson's diversity index across productive rearrangements. Sourced from immuneACCESS, this table was stored by TCRdb with only in-frame sequences that have V and J called. A share of the clones is absent; for the studies checked, an unresolved V gene accounts for under half, and the remainder has no known explanation. V, J and clone size reflect that table, while D and trimming were determined from the DNA. Within this sample are 120,000 or so clones, with 65% to 90% of them counted one time only. The leading ten clones occupy approximately 30% of the sample.

From the cysteine up to the phenylalanine, the CDR3 has a length of 15 residues. The only DNA kept is the CDR3, 45 bases in frame from the first base. V trim: 4 bases; J trim: 3 bases; unmatched bases: 6. Based on the germline V gene (reference sequence), the CDR1 and CDR2 sequences are SGHNT and YYREEE. A remark on this clone: No cognate antigen has been identified for it. No base-level quality is on record; no much larger clone is a single base apart.

Collaborating institutions collected whole blood in K2EDTA tubes following their own protocols. For TCRbeta analysis, collaborators shipped samples in one of three forms: frozen whole blood, isolated PBMCs, or DNA extracted from either of those sample types. This chain is built from TRBV5-4 and TRBJ2-1, and TRBD1 aligns with 8 junction nucleotides. Source material: peripheral blood. The sequence came from a woman aged 80 or over with acute or convalescent COVID-19. CDR3 reads: CASSPGQGSYNEQFF. The DNA is TGTGCCAGCAGCCCAGGACAGGGTAGCTACAATGAGCAGTTCTTC.